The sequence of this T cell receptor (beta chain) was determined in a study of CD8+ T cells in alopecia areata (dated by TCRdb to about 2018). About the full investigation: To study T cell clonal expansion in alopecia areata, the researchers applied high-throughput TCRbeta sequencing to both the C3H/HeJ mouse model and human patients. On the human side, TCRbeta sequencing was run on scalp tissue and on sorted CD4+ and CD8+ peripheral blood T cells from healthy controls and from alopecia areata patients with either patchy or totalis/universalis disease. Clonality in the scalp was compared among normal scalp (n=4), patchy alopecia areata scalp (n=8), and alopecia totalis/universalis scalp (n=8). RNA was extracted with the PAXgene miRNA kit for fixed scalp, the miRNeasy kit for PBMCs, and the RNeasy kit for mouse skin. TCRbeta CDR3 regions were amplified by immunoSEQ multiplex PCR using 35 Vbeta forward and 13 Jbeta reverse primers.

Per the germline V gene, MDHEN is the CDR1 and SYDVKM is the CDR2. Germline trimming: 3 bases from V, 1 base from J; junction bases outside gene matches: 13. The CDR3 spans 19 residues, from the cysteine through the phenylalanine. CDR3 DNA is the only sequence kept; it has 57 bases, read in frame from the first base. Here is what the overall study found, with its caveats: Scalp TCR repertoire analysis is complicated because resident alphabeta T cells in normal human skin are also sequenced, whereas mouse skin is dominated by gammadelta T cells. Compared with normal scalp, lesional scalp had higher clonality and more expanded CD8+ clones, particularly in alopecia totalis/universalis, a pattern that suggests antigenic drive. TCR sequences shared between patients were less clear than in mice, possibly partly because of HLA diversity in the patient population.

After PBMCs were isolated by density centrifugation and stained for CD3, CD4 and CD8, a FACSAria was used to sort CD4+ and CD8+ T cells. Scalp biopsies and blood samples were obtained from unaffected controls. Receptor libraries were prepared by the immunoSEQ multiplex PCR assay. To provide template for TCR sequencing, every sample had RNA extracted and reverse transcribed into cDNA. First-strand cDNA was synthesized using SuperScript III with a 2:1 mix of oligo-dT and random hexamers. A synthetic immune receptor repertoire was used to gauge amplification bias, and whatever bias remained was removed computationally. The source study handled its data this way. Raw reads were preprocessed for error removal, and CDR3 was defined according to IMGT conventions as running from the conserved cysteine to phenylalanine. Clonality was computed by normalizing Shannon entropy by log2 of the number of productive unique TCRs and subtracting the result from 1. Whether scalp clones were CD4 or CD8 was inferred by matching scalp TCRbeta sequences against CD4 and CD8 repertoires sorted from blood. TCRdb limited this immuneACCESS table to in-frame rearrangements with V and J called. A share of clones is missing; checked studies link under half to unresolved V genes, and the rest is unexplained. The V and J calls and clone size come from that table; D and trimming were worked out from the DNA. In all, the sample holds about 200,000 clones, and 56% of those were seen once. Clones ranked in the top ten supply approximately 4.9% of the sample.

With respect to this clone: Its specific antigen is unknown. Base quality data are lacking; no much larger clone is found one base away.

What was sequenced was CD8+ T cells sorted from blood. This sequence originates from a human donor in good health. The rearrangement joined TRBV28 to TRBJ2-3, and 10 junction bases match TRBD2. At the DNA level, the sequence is TGTGCCAGCAGTTTCCTAGCGGGGGCCCAAAGAGGGGGCACAGATACGCAGTATTTT. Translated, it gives CASSFLAGAQRGGTDTQYF.